Following are 23 T cell receptor beta chains from one sample sequenced in a study of cytomegalovirus exposure and HLA in healthy donors. The PCR made use of 60 Vbeta and 13 Jbeta primers. Some clones are missing from TCRdb's copy, which holds only in-frame ones; the method was immunoSEQ multiplex PCR. The table lists 150,000 to 200,000 clones, about four fifths of them singletons. Sequenced input: PBMCs. The receptors originated from a woman in her forties in good health and CMV-seronegative.

In this sample, this clone turned up a few times. V gene TRBV5-4 combines with J gene TRBJ1-2; D might be TRBD1 (6 bases). This CDR3 has 13 residues. V was clipped by 4 bases and J by 7 bases, with 14 bases between them. Germline V gives CDR1 SGHNT, CDR2 YYREEE (reference sequence). CDR3 sequence (DNA): TGTGCCAGCAGCGGGTTGACAGGAATTGGCTACACCTTC. As protein: CASSGLTGIGYTF.

The chain combines TRBV18 with TRBJ2-1, with TRBD2 matching 13 bases. This CDR3 has 15 amino acids. Trimming at V came to 3 bases and at J to 10 bases, leaving 6 bases not matched to a gene. The germline V gene encodes CDR1 KGHSH and CDR2 LQKENI. This CDR3 is CASSPSGLAGDEQFF. The CDR3 DNA reads as TGTGCCAGCTCACCCTCCGGACTAGCGGGAGACGAGCAGTTCTTC.

The chain is built from TRBV18 and TRBJ1-2, with 9 bases aligning to TRBD1. The CDR3 spans 14 residues. V lost 6 bases to trimming and J lost 6 bases; unmatched junction nucleotides: 8. Germline CDR1 is KGHSH and CDR2 is LQKENI. This chain's CDR3 is CASSRTGEKDGYTF. The CDR3 nucleotides read TGTGCCAGCTCCCGGACAGGGGAGAAAGATGGCTACACCTTC. The variable domain in full, completed from reference TRBV18 and TRBJ1-2, reads NAGVMQNPRHLVRRRGQEARLRCSPMKGHSHVYWYRQLPEEGLKFMVYLQKENIIDESGMPKERFSAEFPKEGPSILRIQQVVRGDSAAYFCASSRTGEKDGYTFGSGTRLTVV.

The chain carries TRBV5-8 and TRBJ1-2; D remains unclear. The length of the CDR3 is 13 residues. Germline V gene lookup returns CDR1 SGHTS and CDR2 YDEGEE. V lost 2 bases, J lost 4 bases, and 9 bases lay in between. The CDR3 region is CASSFPSSYGYTF. CDR3 DNA sequence: TGTGCCAGCAGCTTCCCGTCTAGCTATGGCTACACCTTC. Based on the CDR3 plus reference TRBV5-8 and TRBJ1-2, the full variable domain is EAGVTQSPTHLIKTRGQQATLRCSPISGHTSVYWYQQALGLGLQFLLWYDEGEERNRGNFPPRFSGRQFPNYSSELNVNALELEDSALYLCASSFPSSYGYTFGSGTRLTVV.

The rearrangement joins TRBV4-2 to TRBJ2-1; weak D call: TRBD2 (5 bases). Germline V gene sequence: CDR1 LGHNA, CDR2 YNFKEQ. CDR3 length equals 16 residues. Trimming left V 0 bases short and J 2 bases short, with 11 bases between. This CDR3 is CASSQDSGLPYNEQFF. CDR3 nucleotide sequence: TGTGCCAGCAGCCAAGATTCGGGGTTGCCCTACAATGAGCAGTTCTTC.

V gene TRBV5-1 combines with J gene TRBJ2-3; 8 nucleotides align to TRBD2. V shed 4 bases and J 0 bases; nucleotides not matched to a gene: 7. CDR3 length equals 16 residues. Germline loops: CDR1 SGHRS, CDR2 YFSETQ. CDR3 amino acids: CASSPTPSGSTDTQYF. CDR3 DNA sequence: TGCGCCAGCAGCCCAACCCCTAGCGGGAGCACAGATACGCAGTATTTT.

V usage is TRBV7-2 and J usage is TRBJ2-7, with TRBD1 matching over 7 bases. The germline V gene encodes CDR1 SGHTA and CDR2 FQGNSA. The CDR3 sequence is 17 residues long. J lost 0 bases, V lost 5 bases, and 13 bases had no gene match. This chain's CDR3 is CASSPRPDRSFSYEQYF. The DNA for the CDR3 is TGTGCCAGCAGCCCGCGGCCGGACAGGAGTTTCTCCTACGAGCAGTACTTC.

This chain links TRBV7-3 with TRBJ1-1; D remains ambiguous. Trimming left V 3 bases short and J 4 bases short, with 9 bases between. Germline CDR1 is SGHTA and CDR2 is FQGTGA. CDR3 length: 13 amino acids. Here the CDR3 DNA reads TGTGCCAGCAGCTTTGGAGGGCCCACTGAAGCTTTCTTT. Encoded protein: CASSFGGPTEAFF.

The V and J genes are TRBV11-2 and TRBJ1-2, with D possibly matching TRBD1 (6 bases). The CDR3 runs 15 residues. Germline V gene data show CDR1 as SGHAT and CDR2 as FQNNGV. Trimming left V 1 base short and J 2 bases short, with 11 bases between. In nucleotides, the CDR3 is TGTGCCAGCAGCTTAGGGGCAGGGGCCAACTATGGCTACACCTTC. Protein product: CASSLGAGANYGYTF. The whole variable domain, filled in from reference TRBV11-2 and TRBJ1-2, reads EAGVAQSPRYKIIEKRQSVAFWCNPISGHATLYWYQQILGQGPKLLIQFQNNGVVDDSQLPKDRFSAERLKGVDSTLKIQPAKLEDSAVYLCASSLGAGANYGYTFGSGTRLTVV.

V and J are TRBV4-3 and TRBJ2-1; the D gene is possibly TRBD2 (5 bases). The CDR3 is made up of 17 amino acids. Looked up from germline, CDR1 is LGHNA and CDR2 is YSLEER. Trimming removed 0 bases from V and 3 bases from J, with 15 bases in between. The CDR3 region is CASSQERVGRFYNEQFF. CDR3 DNA: TGCGCCAGCAGCCAAGAGAGGGTCGGGCGGTTCTACAATGAGCAGTTCTTC.

The CDR3 protein is CASSLVPPSSGRSSYNEQFF. The CDR3 coding sequence is TGTGCCAGCAGCTTAGTTCCCCCTTCTAGCGGGAGGAGCTCCTACAATGAGCAGTTCTTC. V and J are TRBV11-3 and TRBJ2-1, with 11 bases that match TRBD2. Germline V CDR1 and CDR2: SGHNT, YENEEA. This CDR3 is 20 amino acids long. The junction had 11 bases not matched to a gene; V was cut back by 1 base and J by 0 bases.

This sequence joins TRBV10-3 and TRBJ2-2, with 7 bases matching TRBD2. The CDR3 is made up of 18 amino acids. Looked up from germline, CDR1 is ENHRY and CDR2 is SYGVKD. V lost 2 bases and J lost 1; bases outside the gene matches: 10. The DNA for the CDR3 is TGTGCCATCAGTGAGGGCCTTAGCGGGTCCAAGAACACCGGGGAGCTGTTTTTT. Protein product: CAISEGLSGSKNTGELFF.

The J gene is TRBJ1-3, the V gene TRBV15, with 8 bases identical to TRBD1. This CDR3 has 15 amino acids. Germline V gene sequence: CDR1 LNHNV, CDR2 YYDKDF (reference sequence). The J segment lost 2 bases and the V segment lost 1 base, leaving 1 base of the junction unmatched. The CDR3 nucleotides are TGTGCCACCAGCAGAGGGACAGGGACTGGAAACACCATATATTTT. Encoded protein: CATSRGTGTGNTIYF.

The chain is built from TRBV5-1 and TRBJ2-3; 8 bases fit TRBD2. Germline CDR1 and CDR2: SGHRS and YFSETQ. The CDR3 sequence is 14 residues long. The V segment lost 1 base and the J segment 8 bases; nucleotides outside the gene matches: 6. The CDR3, as DNA: TGCGCCAGCAGCTTGTCCTTAGCGGGGTCTACGCAGTATTTT. This codes for CASSLSLAGSTQYF. Supplemented by reference TRBV5-1 and TRBJ2-3, the full variable domain reads KAGVTQTPRYLIKTRGQQVTLSCSPISGHRSVSWYQQTPGQGLQFLFEYFSETQRNKGNFPGRFSGRQFSNSRSEMNVSTLELGDSALYLCASSLSLAGSTQYFGPGTRLTVL.

This clone occurred once. The V gene is TRBV10-3, the J gene TRBJ1-2; 8 bases are shared with TRBD1. Germline V gene sequence: CDR1 ENHRY, CDR2 SYGVKD. The CDR3 is 13 residues long. V was clipped by 10 bases and J by 4 bases; unmatched bases: 8. The CDR3 DNA is TGTGCCACTTACTTGGGGACAGGCTATGGCTACACCTTC. Protein product: CATYLGTGYGYTF.

The genes are TRBV4-1 and TRBJ1-4; maybe TRBD1 (5 bases). The V and J ends lost 3 bases and 8 bases respectively, with 13 bases between them. The V gene's germline CDR1 is MGHRA and CDR2 YSYEKL. This CDR3 is 14 amino acids long. CDR3 in DNA: TGCGCCAGCAGCCAGACAGATTTGGGAGAAAAACTGTTTTTT. Its protein is CASSQTDLGEKLFF.

This clone was counted a single time. This chain joins TRBV11-3 and TRBJ2-1; TRBD2 aligns across 11 bases. CDR3 length: 17 residues. CDR1 and CDR2 (germline): SGHNT, YENEEA. V lost 5 bases, J lost 10 bases, and 16 bases stayed unmatched. The CDR3 sequence: CASSLRGVLAGGKEQFF. In nucleotides, the CDR3 is TGTGCCAGCAGCCTCCGGGGGGTTCTAGCGGGAGGCAAGGAGCAGTTCTTC. Variable domain in full (rest from reference TRBV11-3 and TRBJ2-1): EAGVVQSPRYKIIEKKQPVAFWCNPISGHNTLYWYLQNLGQGPELLIRYENEEAVDDSQLPKDRFSAERLKGVDSTLKIQPAELGDSAVYLCASSLRGVLAGGKEQFFGPGTRLTVL.

CDR3 bases: TGTGCCAGTAGTCGCCCTAAGGGACAGGGTGGCTACGAGCAGTACTTC. It codes for CASSRPKGQGGYEQYF. The chain recombines TRBV19 with TRBJ2-7; 9 bases match TRBD1. The V and J ends lost 5 bases and 3 bases, in that order; junction bases with no gene match: 11. CDR1 and CDR2 (germline): LNHDA, SQIVND (reference sequence). The CDR3 runs 16 residues.

This rearrangement joins TRBV9 to TRBJ2-3; 13 nucleotides align to TRBD2. Germline V gene sequence: CDR1 SGDLS, CDR2 YYNGEE. The trim removed 3 bases at V and 3 bases at J, leaving 7 bases unmatched. The CDR3 length is 17 residues. In DNA form, the CDR3 reads TGTGCCAGCAGCGGCCGGACTAGCGGGAGTGGGACAGATACGCAGTATTTT. This gives the protein CASSGRTSGSGTDTQYF.

V usage is TRBV23-1 and J usage is TRBJ2-3; D is possibly TRBD2 (5 bases). TRBV23-1 is treated as an ORF (open reading frame) with a function not yet certain. This CDR3 has 20 amino acids. Trimming removed 7 bases at V and 6 bases at J, with 35 bases between. The DNA of the CDR3 is TGCGCCAGCACCCAACCCAGGAAGGGTGAAGGAGCCTCATTAGCGGATACGCAGTATTTT. This sequence encodes CASTQPRKGEGASLADTQYF.

The gene calls are TRBV7-9 and TRBJ1-2; D gene uncertain. This CDR3 comprises 13 residues. The germline gives CDR1 SEHNR, CDR2 FQNEAQ (reference sequence). V was cut by 1 base and J by 6 bases, with 9 bases left in between. CDR3 amino acids: CASSLGRDHGYTF. The DNA for the CDR3 is TGTGCCAGCAGCTTAGGGAGGGATCATGGCTACACCTTC.

V gene TRBV5-1 combines with J gene TRBJ1-3; the match to TRBD1 covers 10 bases. This CDR3 spans 20 amino acids. CDR1 is SGHRS, CDR2 YFSETQ, per germline. V gave up 4 bases and J gave up 0 bases; unmatched junction bases: 16. CDR3 nucleotide sequence: TGCGCCAGCAGCCGCGGGACAGGGGCCCTGGGGAGCGGCTCTGGAAACACCATATATTTT. This sequence encodes CASSRGTGALGSGSGNTIYF.

The rearrangement uses TRBV5-1 and TRBJ1-2; no firm D call. Trimming left V 3 bases short and J 4 bases short, with 10 bases between. The CDR3 length is 13 residues. Germline CDR1 and CDR2: SGHRS and YFSETQ. CDR3 in DNA: TGCGCCAGCAGCTCCGGGATCAGCTATGGCTACACCTTC. This encodes CASSSGISYGYTF.